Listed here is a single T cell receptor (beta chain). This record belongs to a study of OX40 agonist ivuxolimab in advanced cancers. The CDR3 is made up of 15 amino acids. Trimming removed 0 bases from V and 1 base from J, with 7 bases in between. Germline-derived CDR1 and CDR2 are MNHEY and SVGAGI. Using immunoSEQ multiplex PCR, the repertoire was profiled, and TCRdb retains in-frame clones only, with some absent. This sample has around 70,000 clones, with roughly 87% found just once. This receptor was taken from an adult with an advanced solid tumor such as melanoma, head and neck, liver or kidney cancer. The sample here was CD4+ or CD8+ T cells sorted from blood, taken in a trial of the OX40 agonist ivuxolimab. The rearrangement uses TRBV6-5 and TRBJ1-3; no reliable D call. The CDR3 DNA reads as TGTGCCAGCAGTTACTCGACGGATTCTGGAAACACCATATATTTT. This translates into CASSYSTDSGNTIYF.